The sequence of this T cell receptor beta chain was determined in a study of post-analysis software for immune sequencing data. Study-level findings and limits: Significantly lower normalized Chao1 diversity was seen in multiple sclerosis patients than in controls.

TCR beta cDNA libraries had unique molecular identifiers. Input populations of roughly 0.95 to 10 million T cells gave rise to approximately 480,000 cDNA molecules. In TCRdb, the PCR reads were re-called with MiXCR into one record per CDR3 protein. Of roughly 160,000 distinct CDR3 sequences in the sample, 35% to 40% were seen once. This clonotype has a handful of counts. The antigen is undetermined. Sequences were derived from blood, sampled after autologous hematopoietic stem cell transplantation. This TCR was sampled from a girl under 18 with multiple sclerosis.

For the CDR3, the DNA is TGTGCCAGCAGCCAAGGTGGGCTAGCGGGAGTTTTAGAGACCCAGTACTTC. Its protein product is CASSQGGLAGVLETQYF. The gene calls are TRBV3-1 and TRBJ2-5; TRBD2 matches at 10 bases. Germline V gene lookup returns CDR1 LGHDT and CDR2 YNNKEL (reference sequence). After removal of 1 base from V and 4 bases from J, the junction contained 9 bases not matched to a gene. The CDR3 loop spans 17 amino acids.